This TCR beta chain comes out of a study of cytomegalovirus exposure and HLA in healthy donors. Overall study context: Inside one of the first data releases sat around 86 million unique TCRs taken from HLA-typed donors. Study results and caveats: Analyzed later, association rates of TCRs varied across HLA loci, with DRB1 most and HLA-C fewest.

To note about this clone: The antigen is not known.

J gave up 0 bases and V 6 bases, and 7 bases lay outside the gene matches. This CDR3 is built from 15 residues. CDR1 MNHEY and CDR2 SVGAGI come from the germline V gene. The PCR was carried out with 60 Vbeta primers and 13 Jbeta primers. This table comes from immunoSEQ multiplex PCR, and its TCRdb copy is limited to in-frame clones, with some not included. The table includes just over 150,000 clones, 75% to 80% detected once. The J gene is TRBJ1-1, the V gene TRBV6-5; 7 nucleotides agree with TRBD1. This receptor was identified in a woman aged 40 to 55 in good health and CMV-seronegative. Sequencing input: PBMCs. CDR3 loop: CASSWTGGMNTEAFF. The CDR3 coding sequence is TGTGCCAGCAGCTGGACAGGAGGCATGAACACTGAAGCTTTCTTT.